A single sample is the source of the 12 T cell receptor beta chains below, sequenced in a study of T cells in Graves' hyperthyroidism and ophthalmopathy. Amplification of TCR beta CDR3 regions used RNA as the template. When the TCR CDR3 underwent first-round RT-PCR, the HTBI primer set was used. Each CDR3 protein is one row after TCRdb ran MiXCR on the multiplex PCR reads. This sample has over 250,000 distinct CDR3 sequences; roughly 15% occur once, and the top ten carry 34%. Sequenced sample: blood. These receptors were collected from a woman between 40 and 55 years old with Graves' ophthalmopathy.

The chain recombines TRBV3-1 with TRBJ2-2; tentative D call: TRBD1 (6 bases). This CDR3 spans 15 amino acids. Germline lookup yields CDR1 LGHDT and CDR2 YNNKEL (reference sequence). The V end was cut by 5 bases, the J end by 2 bases, with 12 bases between. DNA of the CDR3: TGTGCCAGCAGCAAGACAGGAGTTAACACCGGGGAGCTGTTTTTT. It yields the protein CASSKTGVNTGELFF. Variable domain in full (rest from reference TRBV3-1 and TRBJ2-2): DTAVSQTPKYLVTQMGNDKSIKCEQNLGHDTMYWYKQDSKKFLKIMFSYNNKELIINETVPNRFSPKSPDKAHLNLHINSLELGDSAVYFCASSKTGVNTGELFFGEGSRLTVL.

This chain connects TRBV6-5 to TRBJ2-1, with D perhaps given as TRBD1 or TRBD2 (6 bases each). Germline loops: CDR1 MNHEY, CDR2 SVGAGI. Trimming left V 2 bases short and J 6 bases short, with 11 bases between. The CDR3 extends over 14 amino acids. CDR3 region: CASSYVGGTNEQFF. CDR3 bases: TGTGCCAGCAGTTACGTGGGGGGCACCAATGAGCAGTTCTTC.

This clonotype has only a few counts. The rearrangement joins TRBV15 to TRBJ1-1; the D is unclear. The V gene's germline CDR1 is LNHNV and CDR2 YYDKDF (reference sequence). The CDR3 runs to 14 residues. The ends were cut back, 4 bases at V and 3 bases at J, with 12 bases in the middle. CDR3 sequence (DNA): TGTGCCACCAGCAAGGACTTCACCGACACTGAAGCTTTCTTT. It is translated as CATSKDFTDTEAFF.

The rearrangement joins TRBV30 to TRBJ1-1; D is ambiguous. From germline, CDR1 is GTSNPN and CDR2 SVGIG (reference sequence). The CDR3 consists of 10 residues. Trimming removed 3 bases at V and 11 bases at J, with 10 bases between. The CDR3 loop reads CAWSLGKAFF. The CDR3 DNA reads as TGTGCCTGGAGCCTAGGGAAGGCTTTCTTT. The whole variable domain, filled in from reference TRBV30 and TRBJ1-1, reads SQTIHQWPATLVQPVGSPLSLECTVEGTSNPNLYWYRQAAGRGLQLLFYSVGIGQISSEVPQNLSASRPQDRQFILSSKKLLLSDSGFYLCAWSLGKAFFGQGTRLTVV.

The chain is built from TRBV2 and TRBJ2-7, with 9 bases that match TRBD2. The V gene end was trimmed by 6 bases and the J gene end by 6 bases; junction bases not matched to a gene: 12. Germline-derived CDR1 and CDR2 are SNHLY and FYNNEI. This CDR3 spans 15 amino acids. The CDR3 spells CASSPVAGDLGEQYF. The CDR3 nucleotides are TGTGCCAGCAGCCCCGTAGCGGGAGACCTCGGCGAGCAGTACTTC.

This clonotype was recorded many times. CDR3 region: CASSLIGGGGYNEQFF. DNA of the CDR3: TGTGCCAGCAGCTTGATCGGGGGGGGCGGATACAATGAGCAGTTCTTC. V and J are TRBV7-8 and TRBJ2-1; 8 nucleotides line up with TRBD2. Germline V gives CDR1 SGHVS, CDR2 FQNEAQ. V lost 3 bases, J lost 4 bases, and 8 bases stayed unmatched. This CDR3 contains 16 residues.

This chain uses TRBV4-1 with TRBJ2-2; 12 bases match TRBD2. V shed 3 bases and J 3 bases; nucleotides not matched to a gene: 8. CDR1 and CDR2 from the germline V gene are MGHRA and YSYEKL. CDR3 length: 18 residues. The CDR3 DNA reads TGCGCCAGCAGCCACGCCTTCCGACTAGCGGGAGACACCGGGGAGCTGTTTTTT. Translation: CASSHAFRLAGDTGELFF.

The chain employs TRBV2 and TRBJ2-4; the match to TRBD2 covers 12 bases. The CDR3 runs to 15 residues. The ends lost 10 bases at V and 6 bases at J; junction bases unmatched: 10. Germline CDR1 SNHLY, CDR2 FYNNEI. The CDR3 DNA follows: TGTGCCACCCGGACTAGCGGGACTCGGGGAAACATTCAGTACTTC. This sequence encodes CATRTSGTRGNIQYF.

The CDR3 region has the DNA TGCAGCGTATCGACAGGAAGCTCTGGAAACACCATATATTTT. Protein product: CSVSTGSSGNTIYF. The chain joins TRBV29-1 to TRBJ1-3, with D possibly TRBD1 on 6 matching bases. Looked up from germline, CDR1 is SQVTM and CDR2 is ANQGSEA. The ends were cut back, 6 bases at V and 0 bases at J, with 12 bases in the middle. The CDR3 has 14 residues.

This clonotype was detected many times. The chain couples TRBV7-8 to TRBJ2-5, with D tentatively TRBD1 or TRBD2 (5 bases each). V gave up 2 bases and J gave up 1 base, with 11 bases separating them. CDR3 length: 15 residues. CDR1 and CDR2 (germline): SGHVS, FQNEAQ. The CDR3 loop reads CASSLWPGTQETQYF. Here the CDR3 DNA reads TGTGCCAGCAGCTTATGGCCGGGGACCCAAGAGACCCAGTACTTC.

The table lists this clonotype with a few counts. This sequence joins TRBV28 and TRBJ2-2; the D gene is possibly TRBD1 (6 bases). V lost 6 bases to trimming and J lost 2 bases, with 16 bases between them. Germline V gives CDR1 MDHEN, CDR2 SYDVKM. The CDR3 sequence is 16 residues long. The CDR3 reads CASRMGQISNTGELFF. CDR3 DNA: TGTGCCAGCAGAATGGGACAAATCTCTAACACCGGGGAGCTGTTTTTT.

The chain uses TRBV6-2 or TRBV6-3 and TRBJ2-3, with 7 positions matching TRBD1. CDR3 size: 14 residues. V lost 5 bases and J lost 3; bases outside the gene matches: 5. The V gene's germline CDR1 is MNHEY and CDR2 SVGEGT. The DNA for the CDR3 is TGTGCCAGCAGTGGGACAGAGGCGACAGATACGCAGTATTTT. This translates into CASSGTEATDTQYF.